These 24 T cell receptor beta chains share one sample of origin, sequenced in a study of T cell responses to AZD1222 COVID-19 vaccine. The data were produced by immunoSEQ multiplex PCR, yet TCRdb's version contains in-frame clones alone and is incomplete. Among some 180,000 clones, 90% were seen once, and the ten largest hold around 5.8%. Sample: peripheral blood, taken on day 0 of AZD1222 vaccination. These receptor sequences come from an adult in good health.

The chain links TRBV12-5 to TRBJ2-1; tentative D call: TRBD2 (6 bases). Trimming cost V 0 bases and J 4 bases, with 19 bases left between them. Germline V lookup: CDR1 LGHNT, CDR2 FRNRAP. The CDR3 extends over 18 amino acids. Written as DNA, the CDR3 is TGTGCTAGTGGTTTGGTGTGGGGCGGGGCAGGGAGTTACAATGAGCAGTTCTTC. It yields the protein CASGLVWGGAGSYNEQFF.

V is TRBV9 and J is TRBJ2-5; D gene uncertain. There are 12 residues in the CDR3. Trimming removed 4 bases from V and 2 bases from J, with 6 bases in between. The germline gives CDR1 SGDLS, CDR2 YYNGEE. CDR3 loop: CASSLPQETQYF. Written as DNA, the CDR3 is TGTGCCAGCAGCCTTCCACAAGAGACCCAGTACTTC.

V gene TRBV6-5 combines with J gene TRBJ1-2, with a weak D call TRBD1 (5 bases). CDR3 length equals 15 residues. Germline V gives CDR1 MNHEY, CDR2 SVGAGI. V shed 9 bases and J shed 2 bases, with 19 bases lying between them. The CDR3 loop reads CASKRGTQGNYGYTF. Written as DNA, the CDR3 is TGTGCCAGTAAAAGGGGCACCCAAGGGAACTATGGCTACACCTTC.

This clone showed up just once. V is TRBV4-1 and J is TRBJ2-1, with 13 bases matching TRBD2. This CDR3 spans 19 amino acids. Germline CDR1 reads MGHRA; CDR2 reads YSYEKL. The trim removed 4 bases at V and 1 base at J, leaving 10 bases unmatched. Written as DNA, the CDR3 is TGCGCCAGCAGCCGGTCCGGGACTAGCGGGGTTCCATCCTACAATGAGCAGTTCTTC. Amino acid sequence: CASSRSGTSGVPSYNEQFF.

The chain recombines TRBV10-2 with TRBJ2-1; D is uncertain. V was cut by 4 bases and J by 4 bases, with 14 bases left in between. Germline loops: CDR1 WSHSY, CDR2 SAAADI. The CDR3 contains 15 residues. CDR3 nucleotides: TGCGCCAGCAGTGGCAGTCAGGTCCTTTACAATGAGCAGTTCTTC. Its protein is CASSGSQVLYNEQFF.

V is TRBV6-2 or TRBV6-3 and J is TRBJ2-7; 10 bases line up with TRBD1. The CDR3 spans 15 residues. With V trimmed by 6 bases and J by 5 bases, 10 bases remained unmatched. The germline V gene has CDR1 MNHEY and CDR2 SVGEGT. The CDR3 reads CASSSHGQGGNEQYF. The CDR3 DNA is TGTGCCAGCAGCTCCCACGGACAGGGGGGTAACGAGCAGTACTTC.

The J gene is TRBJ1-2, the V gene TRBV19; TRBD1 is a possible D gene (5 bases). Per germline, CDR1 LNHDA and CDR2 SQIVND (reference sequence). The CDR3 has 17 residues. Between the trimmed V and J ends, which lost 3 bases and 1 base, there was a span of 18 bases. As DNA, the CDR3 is TGTGCCAGTAGTATCCCCCAACCGGGACGGCATAACTATGGCTACACCTTC. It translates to CASSIPQPGRHNYGYTF.

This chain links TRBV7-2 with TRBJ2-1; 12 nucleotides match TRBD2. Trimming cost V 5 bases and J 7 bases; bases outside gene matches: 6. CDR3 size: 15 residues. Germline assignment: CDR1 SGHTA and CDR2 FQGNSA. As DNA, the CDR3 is TGTGCCAGCAGCCGGACTAGCGGGGTCTTAAATGAGCAGTTCTTC. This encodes CASSRTSGVLNEQFF.

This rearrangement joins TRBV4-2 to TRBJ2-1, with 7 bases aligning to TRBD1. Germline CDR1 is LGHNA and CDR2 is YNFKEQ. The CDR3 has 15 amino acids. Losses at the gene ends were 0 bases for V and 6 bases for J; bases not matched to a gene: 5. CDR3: CASSQEGQAFNEQFF. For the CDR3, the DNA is TGTGCCAGCAGCCAAGAAGGACAGGCTTTCAATGAGCAGTTCTTC.

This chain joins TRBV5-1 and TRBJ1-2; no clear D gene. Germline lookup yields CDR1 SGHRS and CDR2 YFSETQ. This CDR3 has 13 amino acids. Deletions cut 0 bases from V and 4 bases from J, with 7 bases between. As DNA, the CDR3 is TGCGCCAGCAGCTTGGGGGAATTCTATGGCTACACCTTC. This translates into CASSLGEFYGYTF.

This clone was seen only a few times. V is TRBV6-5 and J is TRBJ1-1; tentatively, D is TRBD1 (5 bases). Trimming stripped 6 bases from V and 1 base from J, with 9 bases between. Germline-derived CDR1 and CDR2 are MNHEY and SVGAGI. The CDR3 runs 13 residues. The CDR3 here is CASRWGGNTEAFF. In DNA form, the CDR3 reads TGTGCCAGCAGATGGGGCGGGAACACTGAAGCTTTCTTT.

The CDR3 here is CASSVQGTKNTIYF. The CDR3 region has the DNA TGTGCCAGCAGTGTACAGGGGACAAAGAACACCATATATTTT. The rearrangement links TRBV28 to TRBJ1-3, with 7 bases aligning to TRBD1. CDR3 length: 14 amino acids. Germline assignment: CDR1 MDHEN and CDR2 SYDVKM. V shed 5 bases, J shed 7 bases, and the junction held 8 bases outside the gene matches.

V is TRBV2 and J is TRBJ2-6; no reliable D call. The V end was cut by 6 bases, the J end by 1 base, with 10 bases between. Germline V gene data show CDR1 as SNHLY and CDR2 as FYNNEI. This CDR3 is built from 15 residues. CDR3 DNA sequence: TGTGCCAGCAGCAAAACAGCATCTGGGGCCAACGTCCTGACTTTC. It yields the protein CASSKTASGANVLTF.

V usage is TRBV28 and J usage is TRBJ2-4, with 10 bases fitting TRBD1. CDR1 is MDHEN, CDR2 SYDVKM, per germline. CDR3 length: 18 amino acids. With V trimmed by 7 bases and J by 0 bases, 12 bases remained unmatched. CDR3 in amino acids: CASKGRDRGPVAKNIQYF. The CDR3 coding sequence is TGTGCCAGCAAGGGGAGGGACAGGGGCCCTGTAGCCAAAAACATTCAGTACTTC.

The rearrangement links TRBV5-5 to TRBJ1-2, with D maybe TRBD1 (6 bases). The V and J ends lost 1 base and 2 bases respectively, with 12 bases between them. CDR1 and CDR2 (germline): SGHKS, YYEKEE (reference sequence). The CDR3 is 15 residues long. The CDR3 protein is CASSLNPGHNYGYTF. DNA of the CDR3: TGTGCCAGCAGCTTGAACCCGGGACACAACTATGGCTACACCTTC. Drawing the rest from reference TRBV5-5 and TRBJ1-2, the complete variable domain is DAGVTQSPTHLIKTRGQQVTLRCSPISGHKSVSWYQQVLGQGPQFIFQYYEKEERGRGNFPDRFSARQFPNYSSELNVNALLLGDSALYLCASSLNPGHNYGYTFGSGTRLTVV.

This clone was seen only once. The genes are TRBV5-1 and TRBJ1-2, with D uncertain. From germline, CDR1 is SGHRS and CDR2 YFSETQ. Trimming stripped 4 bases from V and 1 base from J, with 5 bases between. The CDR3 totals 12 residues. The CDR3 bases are TGCGCCAGCAGCGTTAGTAACTATGGCTACACCTTC. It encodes CASSVSNYGYTF.

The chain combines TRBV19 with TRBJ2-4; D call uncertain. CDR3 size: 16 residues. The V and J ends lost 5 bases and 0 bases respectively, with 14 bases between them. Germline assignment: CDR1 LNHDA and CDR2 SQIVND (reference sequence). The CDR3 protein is CASSSTERLAKNIQYF. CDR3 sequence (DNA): TGTGCCAGTAGTTCCACAGAGAGACTAGCCAAAAACATTCAGTACTTC.

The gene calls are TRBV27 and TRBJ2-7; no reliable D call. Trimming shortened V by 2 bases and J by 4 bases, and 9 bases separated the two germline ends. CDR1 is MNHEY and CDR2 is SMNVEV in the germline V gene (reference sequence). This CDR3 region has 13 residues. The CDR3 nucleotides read TGTGCCAGCAGTTTAGGTAGTAGGTACGAGCAGTACTTC. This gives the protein CASSLGSRYEQYF.

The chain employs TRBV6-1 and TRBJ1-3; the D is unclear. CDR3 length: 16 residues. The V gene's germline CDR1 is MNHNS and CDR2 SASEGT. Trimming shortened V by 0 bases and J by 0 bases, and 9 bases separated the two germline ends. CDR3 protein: CASSEAQRSSGNTIYF. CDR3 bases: TGTGCCAGCAGTGAAGCGCAACGGAGCTCTGGAAACACCATATATTTT.

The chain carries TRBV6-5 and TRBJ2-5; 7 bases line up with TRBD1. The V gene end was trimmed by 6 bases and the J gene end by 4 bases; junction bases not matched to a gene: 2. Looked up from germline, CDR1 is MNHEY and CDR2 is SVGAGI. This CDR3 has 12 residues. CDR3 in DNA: TGTGCCAGCAGCCCAGGGGGAGAGACCCAGTACTTC. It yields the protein CASSPGGETQYF.

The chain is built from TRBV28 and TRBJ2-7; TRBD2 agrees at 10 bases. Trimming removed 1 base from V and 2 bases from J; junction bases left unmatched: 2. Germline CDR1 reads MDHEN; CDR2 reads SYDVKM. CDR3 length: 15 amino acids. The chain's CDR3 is CASSLSSGSTYEQYF. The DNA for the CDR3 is TGTGCCAGCAGTTTATCTAGCGGGAGCACCTACGAGCAGTACTTC.

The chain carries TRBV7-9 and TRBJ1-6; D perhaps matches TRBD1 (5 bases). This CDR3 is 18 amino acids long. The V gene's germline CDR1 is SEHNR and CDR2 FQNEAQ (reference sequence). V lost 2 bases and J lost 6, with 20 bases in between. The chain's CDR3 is CASSLIWTGTRSNSPLHF. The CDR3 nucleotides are TGTGCCAGCAGCTTAATTTGGACCGGGACCAGGAGTAATTCACCCCTCCACTTT.

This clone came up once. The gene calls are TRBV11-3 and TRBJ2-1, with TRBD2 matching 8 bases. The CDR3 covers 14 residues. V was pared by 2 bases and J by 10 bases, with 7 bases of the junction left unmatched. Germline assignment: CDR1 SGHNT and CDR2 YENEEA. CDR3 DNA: TGTGCCAGCAGCTTAAACGGGGGGGGTCGGGAGCAGTTCTTC. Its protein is CASSLNGGGREQFF. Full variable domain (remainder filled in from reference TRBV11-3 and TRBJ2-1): EAGVVQSPRYKIIEKKQPVAFWCNPISGHNTLYWYLQNLGQGPELLIRYENEEAVDDSQLPKDRFSAERLKGVDSTLKIQPAELGDSAVYLCASSLNGGGREQFFGPGTRLTVL.

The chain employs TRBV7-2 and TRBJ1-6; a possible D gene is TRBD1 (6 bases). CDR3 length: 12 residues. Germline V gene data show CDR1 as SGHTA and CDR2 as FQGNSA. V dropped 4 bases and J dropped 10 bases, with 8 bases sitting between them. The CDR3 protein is CASSSQGSPLHF. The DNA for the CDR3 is TGTGCCAGCAGCTCACAGGGCTCACCCCTCCACTTT.